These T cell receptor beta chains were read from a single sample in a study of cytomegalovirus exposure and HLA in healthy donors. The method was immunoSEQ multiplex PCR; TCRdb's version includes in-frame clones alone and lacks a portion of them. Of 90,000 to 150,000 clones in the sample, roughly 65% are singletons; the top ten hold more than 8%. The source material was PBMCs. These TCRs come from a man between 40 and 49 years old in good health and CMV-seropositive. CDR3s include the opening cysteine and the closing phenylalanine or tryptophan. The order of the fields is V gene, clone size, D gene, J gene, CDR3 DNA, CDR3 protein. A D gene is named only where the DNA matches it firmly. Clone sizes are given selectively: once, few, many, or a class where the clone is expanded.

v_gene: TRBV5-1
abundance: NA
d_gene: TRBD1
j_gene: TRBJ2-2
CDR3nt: TGCGCCAGCGGACCGACGAACTTACAGGGGCGCGGGAACACCGGGGAGCTGTTTTTT
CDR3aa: CASGPTNLQGRGNTGELFF

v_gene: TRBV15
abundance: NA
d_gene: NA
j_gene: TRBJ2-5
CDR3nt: TGTGCCACCAGCAGAGACAGGGGGGAAGAGACCCAGTACTTC
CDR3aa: CATSRDRGEETQYF

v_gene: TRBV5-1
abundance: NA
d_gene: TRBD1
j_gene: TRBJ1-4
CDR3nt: TGCGCCAGCAGCTCACTCGGGACAGGGGATGAAAAACTGTTTTTT
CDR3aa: CASSSLGTGDEKLFF

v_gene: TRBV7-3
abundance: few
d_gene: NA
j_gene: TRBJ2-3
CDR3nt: TGTGCCAGCAGCTTAAGAAGGCAGGGTATGTCGGATACGCAGTATTTT
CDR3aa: CASSLRRQGMSDTQYF

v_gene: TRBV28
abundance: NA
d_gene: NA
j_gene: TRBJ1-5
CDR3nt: TGTGCCAGCAGATCGCCGGGAGGGATCGGCCAGCCCCAGCATTTT
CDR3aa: CASRSPGGIGQPQHF

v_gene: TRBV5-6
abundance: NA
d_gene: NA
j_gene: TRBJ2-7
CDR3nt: TGTGCCAGCAGCCGGGGTCGTATCTACGAGCAGTACTTC
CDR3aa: CASSRGRIYEQYF

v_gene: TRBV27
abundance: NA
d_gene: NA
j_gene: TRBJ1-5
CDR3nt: TGTGCCAGCAGTAGGGGGTGGGGTAGCAATCAGCCCCAGCATTTT
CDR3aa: CASSRGWGSNQPQHF

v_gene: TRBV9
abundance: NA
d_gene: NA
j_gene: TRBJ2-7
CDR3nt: TGTGCCAGCAGCGTAGCACTCTTACCCTCCTACGAGCAGTACTTC
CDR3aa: CASSVALLPSYEQYF

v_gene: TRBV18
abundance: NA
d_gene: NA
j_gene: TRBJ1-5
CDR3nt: TGTGCCAGCTCACCGGAGACAGCTAGCAATCAGCCCCAGCATTTT
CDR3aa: CASSPETASNQPQHF

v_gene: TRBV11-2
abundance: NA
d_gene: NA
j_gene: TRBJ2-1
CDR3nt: TGTGCCAGCAGCTTCGCGGGGGCCCTCGACGAGCAGTTCTTC
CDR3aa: CASSFAGALDEQFF

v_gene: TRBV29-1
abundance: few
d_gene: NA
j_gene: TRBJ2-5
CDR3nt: TGCAGCGTTGCTCGCGTAACAGGCTCCGAGACCCAGTACTTC
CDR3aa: CSVARVTGSETQYF

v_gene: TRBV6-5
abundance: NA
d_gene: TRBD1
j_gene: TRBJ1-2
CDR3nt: TGTGCCAGCAGTTACTCCCGACAGGGGCAAGGATATGGCTACACCTTC
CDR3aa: CASSYSRQGQGYGYTF

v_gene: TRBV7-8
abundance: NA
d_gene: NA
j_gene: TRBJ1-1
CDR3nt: TGTGCCAGCAGCCCACCACAGATTATGAACACTGAAGCTTTCTTT
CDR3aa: CASSPPQIMNTEAFF

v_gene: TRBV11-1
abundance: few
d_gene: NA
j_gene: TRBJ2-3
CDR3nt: TGTGCCAGCAGCAAACTTATCGGGGGAATAGATACGCAGTATTTT
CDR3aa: CASSKLIGGIDTQYF

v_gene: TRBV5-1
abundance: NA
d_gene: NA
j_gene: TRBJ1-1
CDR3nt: TGCGCCAGCAGCTTGGGAGCGTCTGAAGCTTTCTTT
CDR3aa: CASSLGASEAFF

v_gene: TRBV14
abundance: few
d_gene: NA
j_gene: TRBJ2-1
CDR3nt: TGTGCCAGCAGCCAAGGACTCTACAATGAGCAGTTCTTC
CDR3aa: CASSQGLYNEQFF

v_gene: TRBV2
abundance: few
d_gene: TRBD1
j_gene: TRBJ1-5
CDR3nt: TGTGCCAGCAGCGGACAGGGACCCTCGAGCAATCAGCCCCAGCATTTT
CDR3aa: CASSGQGPSSNQPQHF

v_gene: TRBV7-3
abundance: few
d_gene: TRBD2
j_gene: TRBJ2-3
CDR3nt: TGTGCCAGCAGCGCGGGGGGCACAGATACGCAGTATTTT
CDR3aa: CASSAGGTDTQYF

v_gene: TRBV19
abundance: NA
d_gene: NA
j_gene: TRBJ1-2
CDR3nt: TGTGCCAGTATCCCCCATGGGGGCGCAAGATATGGCTACACCTTC
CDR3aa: CASIPHGGARYGYTF

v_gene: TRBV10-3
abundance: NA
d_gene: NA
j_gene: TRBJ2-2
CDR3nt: TGTGCCATCAGTGAAGAGGACGGGGAGCTGTTTTTT
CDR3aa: CAISEEDGELFF

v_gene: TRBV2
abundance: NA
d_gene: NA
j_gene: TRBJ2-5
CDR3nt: TGTGCCAGCAGTGAATCCGGAGAGACCCAGTACTTC
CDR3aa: CASSESGETQYF

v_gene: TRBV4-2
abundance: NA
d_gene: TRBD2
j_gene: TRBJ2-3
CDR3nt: TGTGCCAGCAGCCAAGAAGGAGCGGGGGGGCCCTATACGCAGTATTTT
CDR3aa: CASSQEGAGGPYTQYF

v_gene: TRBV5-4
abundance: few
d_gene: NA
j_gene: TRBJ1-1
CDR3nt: TGTGCCAGCAGCTCTAACACTGAAGCTTTCTTT
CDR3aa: CASSSNTEAFF

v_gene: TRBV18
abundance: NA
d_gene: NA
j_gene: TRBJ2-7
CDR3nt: TGTGCCAGCTCACCAATAGCAGGGAAGAACGAGCAGTACTTC
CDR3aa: CASSPIAGKNEQYF

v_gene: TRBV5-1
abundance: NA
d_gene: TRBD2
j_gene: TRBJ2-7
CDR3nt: TGCGCCAGCAGCGCACTAGCGGGGGCCACCTACGAGCAGTACTTC
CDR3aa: CASSALAGATYEQYF

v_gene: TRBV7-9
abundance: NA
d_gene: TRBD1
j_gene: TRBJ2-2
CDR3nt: TGTGCCAGCAGCACAGTAGGGGACAGGGGACGGAACACCGGGGAGCTGTTTTTT
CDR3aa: CASSTVGDRGRNTGELFF

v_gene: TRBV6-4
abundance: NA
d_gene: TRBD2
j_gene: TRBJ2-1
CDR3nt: TGTGCCAGCAGTCGAGGACTAGCGGGAGGGATGAATGAGCAGTTCTTC
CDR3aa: CASSRGLAGGMNEQFF

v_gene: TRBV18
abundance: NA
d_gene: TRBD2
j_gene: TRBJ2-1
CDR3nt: TGTGCCAGCTCCCGACCCCTAAGCGGGGGGGCGTATGAGCAGTTCTTC
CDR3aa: CASSRPLSGGAYEQFF

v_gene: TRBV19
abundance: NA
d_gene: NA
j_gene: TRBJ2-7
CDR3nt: TGTGCCAGTAGTATAGGGGGGGGCTTTCCCTACGAGCAGTACTTC
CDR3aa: CASSIGGGFPYEQYF

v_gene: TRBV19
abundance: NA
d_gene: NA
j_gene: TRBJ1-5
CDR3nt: TGTGCCAGTCACGATATACAGGGCTTTAATCAGCCCCAGCATTTT
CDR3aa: CASHDIQGFNQPQHF

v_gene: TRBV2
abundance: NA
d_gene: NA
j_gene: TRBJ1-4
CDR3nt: TGTGCCAGCGCGACAGGCCGCAATGAAAAACTGTTTTTT
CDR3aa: CASATGRNEKLFF

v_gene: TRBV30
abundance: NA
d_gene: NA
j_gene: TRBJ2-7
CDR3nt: TGTGCCTATCGACCCCCAGGGTCCGAGCAGTACTTC
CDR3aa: CAYRPPGSEQYF

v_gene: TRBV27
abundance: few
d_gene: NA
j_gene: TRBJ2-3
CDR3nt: TGTGCCAGCAGCAGATCATACGGGGGGCCTAACACAGATACGCAGTATTTT
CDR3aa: CASSRSYGGPNTDTQYF

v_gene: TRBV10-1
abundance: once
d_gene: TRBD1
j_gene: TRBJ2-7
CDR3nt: TGCGCCAGCAGGACGACAGGGACGTCCTACGAGCAGTACTTC
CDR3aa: CASRTTGTSYEQYF

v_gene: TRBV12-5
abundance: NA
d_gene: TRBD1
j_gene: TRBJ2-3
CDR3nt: TGTGCTAGTTGGCGGGACAGGGGCGCAGATACGCAGTATTTT
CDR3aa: CASWRDRGADTQYF

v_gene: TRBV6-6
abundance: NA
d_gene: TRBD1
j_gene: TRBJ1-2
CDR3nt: TGTGCCAGTTGGACAGGGGCGTATTACGGCTACACCTTC
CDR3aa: CASWTGAYYGYTF

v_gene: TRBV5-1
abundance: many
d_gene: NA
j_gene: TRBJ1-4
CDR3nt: TGCGCCAGCAGCTTCGGACAGAATGAAAAACTGTTTTTT
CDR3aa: CASSFGQNEKLFF

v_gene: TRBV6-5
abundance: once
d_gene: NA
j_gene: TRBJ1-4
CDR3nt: TGTGCCAGCAGGAGAAAAGGGGTAACTAATGAAAAACTGTTTTTT
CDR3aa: CASRRKGVTNEKLFF

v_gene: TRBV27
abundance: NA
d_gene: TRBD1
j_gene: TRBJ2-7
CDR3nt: TGTGCCAGCAGTTCTACAGGGGGCGACGAGCAGTACTTC
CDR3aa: CASSSTGGDEQYF

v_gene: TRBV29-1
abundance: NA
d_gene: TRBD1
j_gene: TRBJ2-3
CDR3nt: TGCAGCGTTGCGGGGTCGGCAGGGGGCTTGGATACGCAGTATTTT
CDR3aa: CSVAGSAGGLDTQYF

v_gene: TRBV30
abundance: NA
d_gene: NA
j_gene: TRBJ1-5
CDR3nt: TGTGCCTGGAGAGACGGGATGAGCAATCAGCCCCAGCATTTT
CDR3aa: CAWRDGMSNQPQHF

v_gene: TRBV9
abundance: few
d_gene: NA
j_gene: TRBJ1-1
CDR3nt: TGTGCCACCAGCCCTATGGGGCACACTGAAGCTTTCTTT
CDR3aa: CATSPMGHTEAFF

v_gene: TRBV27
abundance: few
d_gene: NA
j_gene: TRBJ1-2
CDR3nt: TGTGCCAGCAGCCCCCGGGGGGTGGGACGTGATGGCTACACCTTC
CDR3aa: CASSPRGVGRDGYTF

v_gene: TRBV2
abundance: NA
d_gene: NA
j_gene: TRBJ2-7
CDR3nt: TGTGCCAGCAGTACGGCTTGGCAGGGAAAACACGAGCAGTACTTC
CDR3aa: CASSTAWQGKHEQYF

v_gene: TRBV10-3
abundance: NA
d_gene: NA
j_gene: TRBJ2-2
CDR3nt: TGTGCCATCAGTGAAGTGGTGGAGGCCGGGGAGCTGTTTTTT
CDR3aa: CAISEVVEAGELFF

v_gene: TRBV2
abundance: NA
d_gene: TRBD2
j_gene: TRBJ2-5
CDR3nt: TGTGCCAGCAGTGAAACTAGCGGGGGAGAGACCCAGTACTTC
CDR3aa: CASSETSGGETQYF

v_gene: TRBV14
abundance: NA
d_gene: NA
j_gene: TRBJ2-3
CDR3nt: TGTGCCAGCAGCCAAGATCATTCCGGCAGGGGCACAGATACGCAGTATTTT
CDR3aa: CASSQDHSGRGTDTQYF

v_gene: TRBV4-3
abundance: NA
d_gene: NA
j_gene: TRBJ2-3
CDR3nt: TGCGCCAGCAGCCACTCCAGAGATACGCAGTATTTT
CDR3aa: CASSHSRDTQYF

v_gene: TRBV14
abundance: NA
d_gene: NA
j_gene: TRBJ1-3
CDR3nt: TGTGCCAGCAGCGAAATTGCTGGGCCTGGAAACACCATATATTTT
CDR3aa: CASSEIAGPGNTIYF

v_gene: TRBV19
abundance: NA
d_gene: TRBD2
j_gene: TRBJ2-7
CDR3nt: TGTGCCAGCAAGCCGGGACTAGATCGTTACGAGCAGTACTTC
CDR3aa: CASKPGLDRYEQYF

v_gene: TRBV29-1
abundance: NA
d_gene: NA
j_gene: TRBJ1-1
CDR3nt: TGCAGCGTTCGTCGGTCGAACACTGAAGCTTTCTTT
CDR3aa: CSVRRSNTEAFF

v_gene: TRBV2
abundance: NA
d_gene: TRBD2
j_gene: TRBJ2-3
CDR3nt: TGTGCCAGCAGTCTAAGTGGGGGGGGGACAGATACGCAGTATTTT
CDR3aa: CASSLSGGGTDTQYF

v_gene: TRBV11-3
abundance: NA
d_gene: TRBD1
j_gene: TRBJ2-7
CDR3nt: TGTGCCAGCAGCCCGCGACAGGGCGGAGGCGAGCAGTACTTC
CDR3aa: CASSPRQGGGEQYF

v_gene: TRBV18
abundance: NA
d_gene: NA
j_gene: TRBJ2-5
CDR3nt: TGTGCCAGCTCACCCGAGGGATCGGAGACCCAGTACTTC
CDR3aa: CASSPEGSETQYF